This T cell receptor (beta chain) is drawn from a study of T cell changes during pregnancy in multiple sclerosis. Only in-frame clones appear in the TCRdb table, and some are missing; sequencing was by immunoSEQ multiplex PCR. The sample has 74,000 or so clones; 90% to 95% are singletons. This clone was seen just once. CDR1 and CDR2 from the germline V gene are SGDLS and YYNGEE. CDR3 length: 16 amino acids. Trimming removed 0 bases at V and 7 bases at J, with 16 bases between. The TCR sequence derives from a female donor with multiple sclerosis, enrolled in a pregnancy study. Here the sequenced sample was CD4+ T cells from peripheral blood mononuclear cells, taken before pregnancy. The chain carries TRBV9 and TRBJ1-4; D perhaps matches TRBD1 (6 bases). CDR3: CASSVEGGAHGEKLFF. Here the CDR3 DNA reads TGTGCCAGCAGCGTAGAAGGGGGGGCGCATGGTGAAAAACTGTTTTTT. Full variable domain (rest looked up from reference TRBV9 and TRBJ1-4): DSGVTQTPKHLITATGQRVTLRCSPRSGDLSVYWYQQSLDQGLQFLIQYYNGEERAKGNILERFSAQQFPDLHSELNLSSLELGDSALYFCASSVEGGAHGEKLFFGSGTQLSVL.